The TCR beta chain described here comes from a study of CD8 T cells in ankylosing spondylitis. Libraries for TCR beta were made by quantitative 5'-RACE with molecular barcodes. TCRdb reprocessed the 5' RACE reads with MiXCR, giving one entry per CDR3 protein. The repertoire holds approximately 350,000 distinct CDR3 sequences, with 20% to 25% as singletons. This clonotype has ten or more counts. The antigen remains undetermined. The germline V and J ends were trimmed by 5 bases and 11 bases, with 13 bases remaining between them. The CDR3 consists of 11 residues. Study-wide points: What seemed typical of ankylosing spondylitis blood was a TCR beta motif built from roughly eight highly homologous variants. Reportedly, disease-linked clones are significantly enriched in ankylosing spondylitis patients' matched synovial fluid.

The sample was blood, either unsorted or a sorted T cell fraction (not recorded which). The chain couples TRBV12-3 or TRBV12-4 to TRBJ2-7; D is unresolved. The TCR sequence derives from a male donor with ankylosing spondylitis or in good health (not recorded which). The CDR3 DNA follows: TGTGCCAGCAGTCTCGGACCTAGTGAGTACTTC. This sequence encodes CASSLGPSEYF.